This T cell receptor beta chain stems from a study of T cell responses to AZD1222 COVID-19 vaccine. Study-wide findings and caveats: Clonal diversity may have been underestimated in mostly white British donors. Only a handful of AZD1222 recipients, more than 5 in all, had baseline seropositivity.

Generated by immunoSEQ multiplex PCR, the TCRdb table keeps only in-frame clones and is missing some. The repertoire includes tens of thousands of clones, about 88% of them detected once, and roughly a tenth sits in the top ten. A remark on this clone: What it binds is unknown.

The clonotype comes from an adult in good health. The sequencing used peripheral blood, collected on day 0 of AZD1222 vaccination.

The CDR3 DNA sequence: TGTGCCAGCAGCCAAGGGGGACTAGAGAAGTACGAGCAGTACTTC. Translating gives CASSQGGLEKYEQYF. The chain recombines TRBV3-1 (or the pseudogene TRBV3-2) with TRBJ2-7; 8 bases are shared with TRBD2. The CDR3 length is 15 residues. Germline CDR1 is LGHDT and CDR2 is YNNKEL (reference sequence). The J segment lost 4 bases and the V segment lost 1 base, leaving 6 bases of the junction unmatched.